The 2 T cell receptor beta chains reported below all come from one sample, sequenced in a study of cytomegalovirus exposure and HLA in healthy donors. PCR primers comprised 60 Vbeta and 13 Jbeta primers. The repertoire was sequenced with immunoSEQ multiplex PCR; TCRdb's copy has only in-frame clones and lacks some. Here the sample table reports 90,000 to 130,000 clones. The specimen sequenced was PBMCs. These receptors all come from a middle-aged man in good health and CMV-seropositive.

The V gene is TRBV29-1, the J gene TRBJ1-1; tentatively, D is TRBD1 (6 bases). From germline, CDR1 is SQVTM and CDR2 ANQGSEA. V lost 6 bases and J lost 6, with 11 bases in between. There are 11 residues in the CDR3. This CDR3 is CSVADSSEAFF. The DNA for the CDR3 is TGCAGCGTGGCGGACAGCTCTGAAGCTTTCTTT.

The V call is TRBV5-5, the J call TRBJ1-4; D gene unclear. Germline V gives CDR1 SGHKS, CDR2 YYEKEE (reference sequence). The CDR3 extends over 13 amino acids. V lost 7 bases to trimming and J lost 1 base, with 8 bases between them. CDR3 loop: CASFMRTNEKLFF. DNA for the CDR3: TGTGCCAGCTTTATGAGAACTAATGAAAAACTGTTTTTT.